The 23 T cell receptor beta chains below all came from one sample that was sequenced in a study of cytomegalovirus exposure and HLA in healthy donors. This table comes from immunoSEQ multiplex PCR, and its TCRdb copy is limited to in-frame clones, with some not included. This sample has approximately 150,000 clones; 80% to 90% occur once, and the top ten carry 4.5% to 5.5%. Sequencing was performed on PBMCs. The receptors stem from a young man in good health and CMV-seropositive.

This chain uses TRBV27 with TRBJ2-3; TRBD2 matches 9 bases. The germline CDR1 and CDR2 sequences are MNHEY and SMNVEV (reference sequence). The CDR3 consists of 16 residues. V was pared by 1 base and J by 4 bases, with 6 bases of the junction left unmatched. CDR3 loop: CASSLYGGRGSDTQYF. The DNA for the CDR3 is TGTGCCAGCAGTTTATACGGCGGGAGGGGATCAGATACGCAGTATTTT.

This clone was detected a few times. The CDR3 sequence is CASSDRDSPNTEAFF. The DNA for the CDR3 is TGTGCCAGCAGCGACCGGGACAGCCCCAACACTGAAGCTTTCTTT. This chain uses TRBV11-1 with TRBJ1-1; TRBD1 matches at 7 bases. Germline-derived CDR1 and CDR2 are SGHAT and FQDESV (reference sequence). The V segment lost 5 bases and the J segment 2 bases; nucleotides outside the gene matches: 8. The CDR3 contains 15 residues.

The chain is built from TRBV30 and TRBJ1-6; 7 bases line up with TRBD1. There are 14 residues in the CDR3. The J segment lost 5 bases and the V segment lost 3 bases, leaving 4 bases of the junction unmatched. Per germline, CDR1 GTSNPN and CDR2 SVGIG (reference sequence). This CDR3 reads CAWRVTGNNSPLHF. CDR3 DNA sequence: TGTGCCTGGAGGGTGACAGGGAATAATTCACCCCTCCACTTT.

V usage is TRBV9 and J usage is TRBJ2-7, with D perhaps matching TRBD2 (6 bases). With 2 bases removed from V and 6 bases from J, the gap between germline ends came to 15 bases. The CDR3 covers 14 residues. CDR1 SGDLS and CDR2 YYNGEE come from the germline V gene. The CDR3 reads CASSVSAGTSEQYF. The CDR3 DNA sequence: TGTGCCAGCAGCGTTTCGGCGGGGACGAGCGAGCAGTACTTC. The full variable domain, completed using reference TRBV9 and TRBJ2-7, is DSGVTQTPKHLITATGQRVTLRCSPRSGDLSVYWYQQSLDQGLQFLIQYYNGEERAKGNILERFSAQQFPDLHSELNLSSLELGDSALYFCASSVSAGTSEQYFGPGTRLTVT.

This chain links TRBV11-2 with TRBJ2-2, with D unresolved. CDR1 and CDR2 (germline): SGHAT, FQNNGV. The CDR3 sequence is 11 residues long. V lost 4 bases and J 7 bases, leaving 4 bases between the germline ends. CDR3 region: CASSSVGELFF. The CDR3 DNA sequence: TGTGCCAGCAGCTCTGTCGGGGAGCTGTTTTTT.

The chain combines TRBV7-8 with TRBJ2-1, with 7 bases lining up with TRBD1. The CDR3 sequence is 15 residues long. The germline gives CDR1 SGHVS, CDR2 FQNEAQ. The V gene end was trimmed by 1 base and the J gene end by 5 bases; junction bases not matched to a gene: 5. In nucleotides, the CDR3 is TGTGCCAGCAGCTTAGAGAGTGACAGGGACAATGAGCAGTTCTTC. Translating gives CASSLESDRDNEQFF.

This clone was counted once. The chain carries TRBV10-2 and TRBJ1-5; D remains unclear. Germline V gene data show CDR1 as WSHSY and CDR2 as SAAADI. The CDR3 has 14 amino acids. The V and J ends lost 4 bases and 0 bases respectively, with 7 bases between them. CDR3 region: CASSGGSSNQPQHF. In DNA, the CDR3 is TGCGCCAGCAGTGGAGGGTCTAGCAATCAGCCCCAGCATTTT.

The chain links TRBV29-1 to TRBJ1-3; 8 bases are shared with TRBD1. CDR1 and CDR2 from the germline V gene are SQVTM and ANQGSEA. J was trimmed by 2 bases and V by 6 bases; bases with no gene match: 6. The CDR3 length is 14 residues. CDR3 amino acids: CSVAGGETGNTIYF. For the CDR3, the DNA is TGCAGCGTCGCAGGGGGCGAAACTGGAAACACCATATATTTT.

The V and J genes are TRBV9 and TRBJ1-1; the D is unclear. The CDR3 consists of 14 residues. V was pared by 4 bases and J by 2 bases, with 12 bases between. Per the germline V gene, CDR1 is SGDLS and CDR2 is YYNGEE. CDR3 in amino acids: CASSPRGLNTEAFF. CDR3 in DNA: TGTGCCAGCAGCCCCCGAGGACTTAACACTGAAGCTTTCTTT.

This clone came up once. The chain links TRBV25-1 to TRBJ2-2; 8 bases fit TRBD1. The CDR3 is 15 amino acids. The V gene's germline CDR1 is MGHDK and CDR2 SYGVNS. Unmatched junction bases numbered 6, after V lost 3 bases and J lost 6 bases. The CDR3 reads CASSDTDRGAGELFF. In nucleotides, the CDR3 is TGTGCCAGCAGTGATACTGACAGGGGTGCCGGGGAGCTGTTTTTT.

The rearrangement joins TRBV27 to TRBJ1-2; 8 nucleotides align to TRBD1. Germline V gene data show CDR1 as MNHEY and CDR2 as SMNVEV (reference sequence). V lost 8 bases to trimming and J lost 4 bases; unmatched junction nucleotides: 6. The CDR3 spans 13 residues. This CDR3 reads CASRTGKAYGYTF. CDR3 sequence (DNA): TGTGCCAGCCGGACAGGGAAAGCCTATGGCTACACCTTC.

The chain is built from TRBV28 and TRBJ1-2, with a possible D match to TRBD1 (5 bases). The CDR3 extends over 14 amino acids. Looked up from germline, CDR1 is MDHEN and CDR2 is SYDVKM. Trimming shortened V by 1 base and J by 5 bases, and 11 bases separated the two germline ends. CDR3: CASSLSGFRYGYTF. CDR3 nucleotide sequence: TGTGCCAGCAGTTTATCAGGGTTTCGGTATGGCTACACCTTC.

The chain joins TRBV28 to TRBJ2-7; 12 positions match TRBD1. Germline CDR1 reads MDHEN; CDR2 reads SYDVKM. The CDR3 is 14 amino acids. V trimming: 2 bases; J trimming: 5 bases; junction bases outside the gene matches: 1. The CDR3 sequence is CASSLGTGGDEQYF. The CDR3 DNA reads as TGTGCCAGCAGTTTAGGGACAGGGGGCGACGAGCAGTACTTC.

In its sample, this clone was seen once. The CDR3: CASSPTDLNYGYTF. The CDR3 region has the DNA TGTGCCAGCAGCCCGACAGATCTAAACTATGGCTACACCTTC. The chain recombines TRBV2 with TRBJ1-2, with a weak D call TRBD1 (5 bases). This CDR3 contains 14 residues. V was clipped by 6 bases and J by 2 bases, with 13 bases between them. Per the germline V gene, CDR1 is SNHLY and CDR2 is FYNNEI.

V is TRBV5-1 and J is TRBJ2-1, with 7 positions matching TRBD2. Germline V CDR1 and CDR2: SGHRS, YFSETQ. The CDR3 runs 14 residues. V lost 4 bases and J lost 3; bases outside the gene matches: 4. CDR3: CASSTGLVYNEQFF. The CDR3 nucleotides read TGCGCCAGCAGCACCGGACTAGTCTACAATGAGCAGTTCTTC.

V and J are TRBV2 and TRBJ2-5; TRBD2 matches at 8 bases. Germline loops: CDR1 SNHLY, CDR2 FYNNEI. The CDR3 spans 16 residues. V lost 2 bases to trimming and J lost 4 bases; unmatched junction nucleotides: 9. The CDR3 region has the DNA TGTGCCAGCAGTGAATCAGCGGGAGCGCCCGGAGAGACCCAGTACTTC. The encoded protein is CASSESAGAPGETQYF.

This clone was counted between two and nine times. The chain is built from TRBV6-6 and TRBJ1-6; 8 bases align to TRBD1. Losses at the gene ends were 1 base for V and 11 bases for J; bases not matched to a gene: 10. The CDR3 length is 16 residues. Germline V gives CDR1 MNHNY, CDR2 SVGAGI (reference sequence). CDR3 region: CASSYLGQGGIPPLHF. The DNA for the CDR3 is TGTGCCAGCAGTTACTTAGGACAGGGAGGGATTCCACCCCTCCACTTT.

The chain is built from TRBV5-6 and TRBJ2-1, with TRBD1 as a possible D gene (5 bases). Trimming stripped 3 bases from V and 8 bases from J, with 12 bases between. Germline CDR1 SGHDT, CDR2 YYEEEE. The CDR3 has 13 residues. The CDR3 loop is CASSSDMGHEQFF. The CDR3, as DNA: TGTGCCAGCAGCTCGGACATGGGCCATGAGCAGTTCTTC.

The gene calls are TRBV7-2 and TRBJ2-1; D remains unclear. The CDR3 consists of 15 residues. Germline V gives CDR1 SGHTA, CDR2 FQGNSA. Trimming removed 2 bases at V and 7 bases at J, with 15 bases between. In DNA, the CDR3 is TGTGCCAGCAGCTTATCTCGCGCGAAATGGAATGAGCAGTTCTTC. Translation gives CASSLSRAKWNEQFF.

The chain recombines TRBV18 with TRBJ2-5; D unclear. The germline CDR1 and CDR2 sequences are KGHSH and LQKENI. This CDR3 is built from 14 residues. The V and J ends lost 0 bases and 4 bases respectively, with 9 bases between them. Written as DNA, the CDR3 is TGTGCCAGCTCACCACCGTTAACGGGAGAGACCCAGTACTTC. This encodes CASSPPLTGETQYF.

This chain links TRBV7-9 with TRBJ1-1; a possible D gene is TRBD1 (6 bases). Trimming removed 4 bases at V and 1 base at J, with 19 bases between. Germline CDR1 reads SEHNR; CDR2 reads FQNEAQ (reference sequence). The CDR3 runs to 17 residues. The CDR3 DNA is TGTGCCAGCAGCTCCCCTTCTAACAGGGACCAGAACACTGAAGCTTTCTTT. The encoded protein is CASSSPSNRDQNTEAFF.

This clone came up a few times. V gene TRBV28 combines with J gene TRBJ2-7; TRBD1 is a possible D gene (5 bases). Deletions cut 4 bases from V and 2 bases from J, with 9 bases between. CDR1 and CDR2 from the germline V gene are MDHEN and SYDVKM. The CDR3 length is 13 residues. CDR3 sequence reads: CASSSDTTYEQYF. The CDR3 nucleotides are TGTGCCAGCAGTTCGGACACCACCTACGAGCAGTACTTC.

The CDR3 sequence is CASSLGTVTGELFF. DNA for the CDR3: TGCGCCAGCAGCTTGGGCACGGTGACCGGGGAGCTGTTTTTT. This chain uses TRBV5-1 with TRBJ2-2; D remains ambiguous. Germline CDR1 and CDR2: SGHRS and YFSETQ. Trimming shortened V by 0 bases and J by 5 bases, and 8 bases separated the two germline ends. CDR3 length equals 14 residues.